This passage covers 10 T cell receptor beta chains from one sample sequenced in a study of blood T cell repertoires in COVID-19. Only in-frame clones appear in the TCRdb table, and some are missing; sequencing was by immunoSEQ multiplex PCR. This table has 350,000 to 450,000 clones, 85% appearing once. The sequencing sample was made of peripheral blood. The receptors come from a woman aged 18-30 years with acute or convalescent COVID-19.

This chain connects TRBV10-3 to TRBJ1-3; TRBD1 aligns across 7 bases. The V gene's germline CDR1 is ENHRY and CDR2 SYGVKD. The CDR3 has 15 amino acids. V was pared by 5 bases and J by 0 bases, with 4 bases of the junction left unmatched. In DNA, the CDR3 is TGTGCCATCAGTAAAGCAGGGGGCTCTGGAAACACCATATATTTT. This translates into CAISKAGGSGNTIYF.

V and J are TRBV30 and TRBJ1-3; 7 nucleotides line up with TRBD1. This CDR3 contains 14 residues. V dropped 3 bases and J dropped 2; count of bases not matched to a gene: 4. Per the germline V gene, CDR1 is GTSNPN and CDR2 is SVGIG (reference sequence). The CDR3 is CAWRTGIAGNTIYF. Written as DNA, the CDR3 is TGTGCCTGGAGGACAGGGATAGCTGGAAACACCATATATTTT. The full variable domain, completed using reference TRBV30 and TRBJ1-3, is SQTIHQWPATLVQPVGSPLSLECTVEGTSNPNLYWYRQAAGRGLQLLFYSVGIGQISSEVPQNLSASRPQDRQFILSSKKLLLSDSGFYLCAWRTGIAGNTIYFGEGSWLTVV.

About this clone itself: At one end the junction does not follow the germline gene, possibly because of a read error. The gene calls are TRBV14 and TRBJ1-2; 7 bases fit TRBD1. Per germline, CDR1 SGHDN and CDR2 FVKESK. The CDR3 totals 15 residues. DNA of the CDR3: TGTGCCAGCAGCCTTAGAGGGGGACAGATCCGCGGGTTGGCCTTC. Encoded protein: CASSLRGGQIRGLAF.

In regard to this clone: The junction departs from the called germline gene at one end, perhaps through a read error. The genes are TRBV6-5 and TRBJ1-1; D is undetermined. The germline CDR1 and CDR2 sequences are MNHEY and SVGAGI. The CDR3 loop spans 12 amino acids. The CDR3 sequence: CASHFGNAEAFF. The CDR3 DNA sequence: TGTGCCAGTCACTTCGGGAACGCTGAAGCTTTCTTT.

About this clone itself: Other DNA sequences in the same sample also yield this CDR3. V gene TRBV6-5 combines with J gene TRBJ2-7, with TRBD1 as a possible D gene (6 bases). The germline CDR1 and CDR2 sequences are MNHEY and SVGAGI. V was trimmed by 5 bases and J by 0 bases, leaving 8 bases between them. CDR3 length: 13 residues. The CDR3 DNA is TGTGCCAGCAGTCAGGGGAGCTCCTACGAGCAGTACTTC. Translating it yields CASSQGSSYEQYF.

V is TRBV9 and J is TRBJ1-2; possible D gene TRBD1, 6 bases. Per germline, CDR1 SGDLS and CDR2 YYNGEE. The CDR3 spans 15 residues. Trimming shortened V by 3 bases and J by 4 bases, and 16 bases separated the two germline ends. The CDR3 reads CASSASGHRAYGYTF. The CDR3 nucleotides are TGTGCCAGCAGCGCCTCGGGACACAGGGCCTATGGCTACACCTTC. Based on the CDR3 plus reference TRBV9 and TRBJ1-2, the full variable domain is DSGVTQTPKHLITATGQRVTLRCSPRSGDLSVYWYQQSLDQGLQFLIQYYNGEERAKGNILERFSAQQFPDLHSELNLSSLELGDSALYFCASSASGHRAYGYTFGSGTRLTVV.

The chain combines TRBV3-1 (or the pseudogene TRBV3-2) with TRBJ1-1; 11 bases line up with TRBD1. V gave up 3 bases and J gave up 10 bases; unmatched junction bases: 16. The CDR3 contains 17 residues. The V gene's germline CDR1 is LGHDT and CDR2 YNNKEL (reference sequence). The CDR3 DNA sequence: TGTGCCAGCAGCCACCTCCCGGGACAGGGGGTCGGGCGGGGAGCTTTCTTT. This codes for CASSHLPGQGVGRGAFF.

The genes are TRBV5-1 and TRBJ1-2; D may be TRBD1 (5 bases). The CDR3 is 13 residues long. With 6 bases removed from V and 5 bases from J, the gap between germline ends came to 14 bases. CDR1 and CDR2 from the germline V gene are SGHRS and YFSETQ. DNA of the CDR3: TGCGCCAGCACCCCGGACACATCTTATGGCTACACCTTC. Translated, it gives CASTPDTSYGYTF.

The chain combines TRBV3-1 (or the pseudogene TRBV3-2) with TRBJ1-1, with D unresolved. This CDR3 region has 13 residues. In germline, CDR1 is LGHDT, CDR2 YNNKEL (reference sequence). Trimming left V 2 bases short and J 3 bases short, with 7 bases between. The CDR3 nucleotides are TGTGCCAGCAGCCAAAGTACTCACACTGAAGCTTTCTTT. Protein: CASSQSTHTEAFF.

V usage is TRBV10-1 and J usage is TRBJ2-3, with D possibly being TRBD1 (5 bases). CDR3 length: 14 amino acids. Germline V gives CDR1 WNHNN, CDR2 SYGVQD (reference sequence). V lost 6 bases to trimming and J lost 6 bases, with 16 bases between them. CDR3 DNA: TGCGCCAGCAGCGAATCGACAGTGTCGGATACGCAGTATTTT. Protein: CASSESTVSDTQYF.